This T cell receptor (beta chain) was obtained from a study of CD8+ T cells in alopecia areata. Study summary: For 6 to 18 months, tofacitinib was taken, and 6 months off drug followed. The study's findings and limits: Relative to normal scalp, lesional scalp, especially alopecia totalis/universalis, showed higher clonality.

The authors extracted RNA and reverse transcribed it into cDNA as the sequencing template. The protocol was immunoSEQ multiplex PCR, while the TCRdb copy is restricted to in-frame clones and leaves out a portion. The data show about 98,000 clones, roughly 42% seen once. The length of the CDR3 is 11 residues. CDR1 is GTSNPN, CDR2 SVGIG, per germline (reference sequence). Deletions cut 4 bases from V and 3 bases from J, with 7 bases between. Comment on this clone: The antigen is not known.

This clonotype was sampled from a human donor with alopecia areata. The chain carries TRBV30 and TRBJ2-7; unclear D gene. The sequenced sample was CD4+ T cells sorted from blood. The CDR3 here is CAWKDNYEQYF. The CDR3 DNA reads TGTGCCTGGAAAGATAACTACGAGCAGTACTTC.